Below are 2 T cell receptor beta chains sequenced from a single sample in a study of T-cell reconstitution after alpha-beta-depleted transplantation in children (dated by TCRdb to about 2016). Library generation was performed with PCR. Data came from an Illumina HiSeq 2500. TCR libraries were prepared with molecular barcoding, using unique molecular identifiers to normalize TCRbeta repertoire quantification. The public reads were quality trimmed at Q25 with fastp and then assembled into clones with MiXCR by TCRdb, keeping productive beta chains. One record per CDR3 amino acid sequence lists the most common genes and DNA. In this sample the table shows around 340,000 distinct CDR3 sequences, roughly 15% of which occur a single time. Approximately 4.3% of the sample rests with the top ten. The sample in question was PBMCs, obtained from the stem cell graft. These receptors came from a human donor who donated a stem cell graft to a child with Fanconi anemia.

This clonotype was found a few times. The rearrangement joins TRBV5-1 to TRBJ2-2; no clear D. CDR1 SGHRS and CDR2 YFSETQ come from the germline V gene. V gave up 0 bases and J gave up 1 base, with 13 bases separating them. The CDR3 is 17 residues long. In nucleotides, the CDR3 is TGCGCCAGCAGCTTGGCTTTGGGAAACCTGAACACCGGGGAGCTGTTTTTT. The encoded protein is CASSLALGNLNTGELFF.

The chain carries TRBV11-2 and TRBJ1-3; D is ambiguous. CDR1 and CDR2 from the germline V gene are SGHAT and FQNNGV. CDR3 length equals 16 residues. The V and J ends lost 1 base and 0 bases respectively, with 10 bases between them. For the CDR3, the DNA is TGTGCCAGCAGCTTAGGGTTCATAACCTCTGGAAACACCATATATTTT. This codes for CASSLGFITSGNTIYF.